Shown below are 16 T cell receptor beta chains from a single sample sequenced in a study of cytomegalovirus exposure and HLA in healthy donors. 13 Jbeta primers and 60 Vbeta primers were used for the PCR. Sequencing was performed with immunoSEQ multiplex PCR; in TCRdb, only in-frame clones are kept and a portion is missing. Of 100,000 to 150,000 clones listed, roughly 78% were seen once; the top ten hold 3.5% to 4.5%. The sequencing input was PBMCs. The receptors shown here come from a man aged 30 to 39 in good health and CMV-seronegative.

This chain uses TRBV10-3 with TRBJ1-1, with TRBD1 matching over 8 bases. The germline gives CDR1 ENHRY, CDR2 SYGVKD. The CDR3 extends over 14 amino acids. V gave up 6 bases and J gave up 11 bases; unmatched junction bases: 14. The CDR3 DNA is TGTGCCATCAGCCGGATGGACAGGGAAAAATCGGCTTTCTTT. Protein: CAISRMDREKSAFF.

This chain joins TRBV27 and TRBJ2-1; 11 positions match TRBD1. V lost 3 bases to trimming and J lost 9 bases; unmatched junction nucleotides: 7. Germline CDR1 MNHEY, CDR2 SMNVEV (reference sequence). The CDR3 totals 15 residues. The CDR3 sequence: CASSFTGQGVFEQFF. CDR3 DNA: TGTGCCAGCAGTTTTACGGGACAGGGGGTATTTGAGCAGTTCTTC.

This chain uses TRBV5-1 with TRBJ1-3; 8 bases fit TRBD1. Trimming cost V 4 bases and J 2 bases; bases outside gene matches: 5. The CDR3 loop spans 15 amino acids. Germline V gene lookup returns CDR1 SGHRS and CDR2 YFSETQ. The CDR3 DNA sequence: TGCGCCAGCAGCGAGGGGACAGGACCTGGAAACACCATATATTTT. This translates into CASSEGTGPGNTIYF.

The chain couples TRBV7-3 to TRBJ2-1; no clear D gene. The germline V and J ends were trimmed by 5 bases and 9 bases, with 14 bases remaining between them. Germline V CDR1 and CDR2: SGHTA, FQGTGA. This CDR3 comprises 13 residues. This CDR3 reads CASSVDWSGEQFF. In nucleotides, the CDR3 is TGTGCCAGCAGCGTCGACTGGTCTGGTGAGCAGTTCTTC.

This clone was counted a few times. The V and J genes are TRBV7-3 and TRBJ2-3; 9 bases are shared with TRBD2. The germline gives CDR1 SGHTA, CDR2 FQGTGA. J was trimmed by 0 bases and V by 0 bases; bases with no gene match: 1. CDR3 length equals 16 residues. The chain's CDR3 is CASSLTAGGSTDTQYF. The DNA of the CDR3 is TGTGCCAGCAGCTTAACGGCGGGGGGGAGCACAGATACGCAGTATTTT.

The gene calls are TRBV6-5 and TRBJ1-4, with D uncertain. Trimming took 0 bases from V and 7 from J, leaving 9 bases between them. Per germline, CDR1 MNHEY and CDR2 SVGAGI. This CDR3 spans 14 amino acids. DNA of the CDR3: TGTGCCAGCAGTTACTCAACCGCGGGTGAAAAACTGTTTTTT. Translation: CASSYSTAGEKLFF.

The rearrangement joins TRBV4-2 to TRBJ2-1; D is perhaps TRBD2 (6 bases). Trimming shortened V by 0 bases and J by 0 bases, and 18 bases separated the two germline ends. Germline CDR1 LGHNA, CDR2 YNFKEQ. The CDR3 runs 19 residues. The CDR3, as DNA: TGTGCCAGCAGCCAAGAGATAACCTTTGGCGGGAACTCCTACAATGAGCAGTTCTTC. Its protein product is CASSQEITFGGNSYNEQFF.

The V call is TRBV6-6, the J call TRBJ1-2, with TRBD1 identical over 9 bases. The junction had 5 bases not matched to a gene; V was cut back by 2 bases and J by 4 bases. This CDR3 is 15 amino acids long. Germline V gene lookup returns CDR1 MNHNY and CDR2 SVGAGI (reference sequence). CDR3 sequence reads: CASSYPDRGLYGYTF. The CDR3 nucleotides read TGTGCCAGCAGTTACCCGGACAGGGGTCTCTATGGCTACACCTTC.

This chain uses TRBV5-1 with TRBJ2-2; 9 bases agree with TRBD2. Germline assignment: CDR1 SGHRS and CDR2 YFSETQ. The CDR3 totals 19 residues. With V trimmed by 4 bases and J by 4 bases, 17 bases remained unmatched. The CDR3 DNA reads as TGCGCCAGCAGCGGAATAGCGGGGGTAAAGATTTTAGGCACCGGGGAGCTGTTTTTT. Its translation: CASSGIAGVKILGTGELFF. Using reference TRBV5-1 and TRBJ2-2 for the parts outside the CDR3, the full variable domain is KAGVTQTPRYLIKTRGQQVTLSCSPISGHRSVSWYQQTPGQGLQFLFEYFSETQRNKGNFPGRFSGRQFSNSRSEMNVSTLELGDSALYLCASSGIAGVKILGTGELFFGEGSRLTVL.

The chain uses TRBV11-2 and TRBJ2-3; maybe TRBD2 (5 bases). CDR1 is SGHAT and CDR2 is FQNNGV in the germline V gene. This CDR3 has 13 residues. The V gene lost 5 bases and the J gene lost 3 bases, with 9 bases spanning the gap. CDR3 in DNA: TGTGCCAGCAGCCCCGGACTTACAGATACGCAGTATTTT. Its translation is CASSPGLTDTQYF.

This rearrangement joins TRBV5-1 to TRBJ1-1; no clear D. V was pared by 1 base and J by 1 base, with 11 bases between. The germline V gene encodes CDR1 SGHRS and CDR2 YFSETQ. The CDR3 extends over 15 amino acids. This chain's CDR3 is CASSLRERSNTEAFF. In DNA, the CDR3 is TGCGCCAGCAGCTTGCGGGAGAGGTCGAACACTGAAGCTTTCTTT.

The gene calls are TRBV29-1 and TRBJ1-1, with 9 bases identical to TRBD1. This CDR3 region has 12 residues. With V trimmed by 7 bases and J by 2 bases, 2 bases remained unmatched. The germline CDR1 and CDR2 sequences are SQVTM and ANQGSEA. CDR3 protein: CSGQGDNTEAFF. In DNA, the CDR3 is TGCAGCGGACAGGGGGACAACACTGAAGCTTTCTTT.

This chain uses TRBV29-1 with TRBJ1-3, with D unclear. The germline CDR1 and CDR2 sequences are SQVTM and ANQGSEA. This CDR3 is 14 amino acids long. Trimming took off 4 bases at V and 0 bases at J, with 10 bases between the two ends. This CDR3 reads CSVVEDISGNTIYF. In DNA form, the CDR3 reads TGCAGCGTTGTGGAGGATATCTCTGGAAACACCATATATTTT. The full variable domain, in which reference TRBV29-1 and TRBJ1-3 provide the parts outside the CDR3, is SAVISQKPSRDICQRGTSLTIQCQVDSQVTMMFWYRQQPGQSLTLIATANQGSEATYESGFVIDKFPISRPNLTFSTLTVSNMSPEDSSIYLCSVVEDISGNTIYFGEGSWLTVV.

The gene calls are TRBV5-1 and TRBJ1-6; 11 positions agree with TRBD1. Germline V lookup: CDR1 SGHRS, CDR2 YFSETQ. The CDR3 runs to 14 residues. J gave up 14 bases and V 4 bases, and 8 bases lay outside the gene matches. In DNA, the CDR3 is TGCGCCAGCAGCACCGGGACAGGGGGAGCAGCCCTCCACTTT. Translation gives CASSTGTGGAALHF.

The chain combines TRBV27 with TRBJ2-1; 11 bases map to TRBD1. The CDR3 contains 16 residues. V dropped 0 bases and J dropped 11; count of bases not matched to a gene: 9. Germline V gives CDR1 MNHEY, CDR2 SMNVEV (reference sequence). The CDR3 reads CASSLSGTGGMVKQFF. CDR3 coding DNA: TGTGCCAGCAGTTTATCGGGGACAGGGGGAATGGTTAAGCAGTTCTTC.

The chain is built from TRBV30 and TRBJ1-5; 7 bases fit TRBD1. This CDR3 spans 16 amino acids. V gave up 0 bases and J gave up 7 bases; unmatched junction bases: 12. Per germline, CDR1 GTSNPN and CDR2 SVGIG (reference sequence). DNA of the CDR3: TGTGCCTGGAGTGTACTGGAGAGGGGGCGTGGGCAGCCCCAGCATTTT. Amino acids: CAWSVLERGRGQPQHF.